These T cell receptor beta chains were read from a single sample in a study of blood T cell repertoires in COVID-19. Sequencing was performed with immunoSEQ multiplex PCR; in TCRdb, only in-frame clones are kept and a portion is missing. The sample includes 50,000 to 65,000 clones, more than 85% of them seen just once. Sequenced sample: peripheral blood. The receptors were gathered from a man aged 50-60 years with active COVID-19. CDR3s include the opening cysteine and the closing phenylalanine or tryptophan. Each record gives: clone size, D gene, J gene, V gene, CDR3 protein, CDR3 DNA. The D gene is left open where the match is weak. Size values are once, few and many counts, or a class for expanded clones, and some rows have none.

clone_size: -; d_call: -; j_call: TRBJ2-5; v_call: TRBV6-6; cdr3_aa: CASSTQAGTETQYF; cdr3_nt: TGTGCCAGTTCAACCCAGGCGGGAACAGAGACCCAGTACTTC
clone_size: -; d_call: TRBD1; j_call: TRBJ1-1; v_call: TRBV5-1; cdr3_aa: CASSLAGGTAEAFF; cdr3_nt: TGCGCCAGCAGCTTGGCCGGAGGGACAGCCGAAGCTTTCTTT
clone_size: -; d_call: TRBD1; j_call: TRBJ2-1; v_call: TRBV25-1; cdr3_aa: CASSWGTGPYNEQFF; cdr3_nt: TGTGCCAGCAGCTGGGGGACAGGGCCCTACAATGAGCAGTTCTTC
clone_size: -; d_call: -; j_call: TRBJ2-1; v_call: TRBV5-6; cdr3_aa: CASSLGIRQGPYNEQFF; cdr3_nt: TGTGCCAGCAGCTTGGGGATCCGGCAGGGGCCGTACAATGAGCAGTTCTTC
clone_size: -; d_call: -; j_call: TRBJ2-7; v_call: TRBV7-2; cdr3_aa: CASQTGGGPYEQYF; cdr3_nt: TGTGCCAGCCAAACTGGGGGCGGGCCGTACGAGCAGTACTTC
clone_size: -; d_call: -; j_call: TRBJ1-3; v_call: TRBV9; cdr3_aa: CASSPLGGNTIYF; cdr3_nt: TGTGCCAGCAGCCCCCTGGGGGGTAACACCATATATTTT
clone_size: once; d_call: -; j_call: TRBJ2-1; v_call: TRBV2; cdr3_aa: CASRTGRSAEQFF; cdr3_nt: TGTGCCAGCAGAACAGGGCGTTCGGCTGAGCAGTTCTTC
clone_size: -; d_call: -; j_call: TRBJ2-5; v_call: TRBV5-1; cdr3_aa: CASSASPGLETQYF; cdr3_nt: TGCGCCAGCAGCGCCAGCCCGGGGTTGGAGACCCAGTACTTC
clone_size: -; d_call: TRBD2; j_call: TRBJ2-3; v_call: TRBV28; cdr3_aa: CASSLTSGGGTDTQYF; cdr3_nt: TGTGCCAGCAGTCTAACTAGCGGGGGGGGCACAGATACGCAGTATTTT
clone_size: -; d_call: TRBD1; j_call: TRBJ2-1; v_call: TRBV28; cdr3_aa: CAIGRGLRNNEQFF; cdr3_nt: TGTGCCATCGGTAGGGGGCTAAGAAACAATGAGCAGTTCTTC
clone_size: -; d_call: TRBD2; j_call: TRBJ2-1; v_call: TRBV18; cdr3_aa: CASSPRQPGGSYNEQFF; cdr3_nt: TGTGCCAGCTCACCACGTCAGCCGGGAGGCTCCTACAATGAGCAGTTCTTC
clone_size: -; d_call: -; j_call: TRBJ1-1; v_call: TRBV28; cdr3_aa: CASRGRGNTEAFF; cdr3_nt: TGTGCCAGCAGGGGGCGCGGGAACACTGAAGCTTTCTTT
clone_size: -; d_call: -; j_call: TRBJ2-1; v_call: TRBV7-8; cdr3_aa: CASSLGWSGSGEQFF; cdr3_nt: TGTGCCAGCAGCTTAGGTTGGTCGGGGAGCGGTGAGCAGTTCTTC
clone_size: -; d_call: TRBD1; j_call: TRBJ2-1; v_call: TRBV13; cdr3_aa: CASSRQGFQPTDDEQFF; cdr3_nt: TGTGCCAGCAGCCGACAGGGGTTTCAACCAACTGACGATGAGCAGTTCTTC
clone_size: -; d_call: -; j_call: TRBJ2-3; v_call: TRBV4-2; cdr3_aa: CASSRRLADTQYF; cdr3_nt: TGTGCCAGCAGCCGCCGACTAGCAGATACGCAGTATTTT
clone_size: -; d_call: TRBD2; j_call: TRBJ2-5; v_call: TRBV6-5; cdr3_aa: CASSSGLASARGTQYF; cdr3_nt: TGTGCCAGCAGTTCGGGACTAGCATCGGCCAGGGGGACCCAGTACTTC
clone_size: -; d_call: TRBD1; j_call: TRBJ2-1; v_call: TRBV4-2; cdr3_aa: CASSQVGGDRGFRQFF; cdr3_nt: TGTGCCAGCAGCCAAGTAGGTGGGGACAGGGGGTTTCGGCAGTTCTTC
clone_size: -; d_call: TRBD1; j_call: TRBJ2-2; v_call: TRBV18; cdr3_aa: CASRTGSTGELFF; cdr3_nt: TGTGCCAGTCGGACAGGGTCTACCGGGGAGCTGTTTTTT
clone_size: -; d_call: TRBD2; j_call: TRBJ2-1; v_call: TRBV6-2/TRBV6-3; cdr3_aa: CASRPLADYNEQFF; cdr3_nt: TGTGCCAGCCGCCCTCTAGCGGACTACAATGAGCAGTTCTTC
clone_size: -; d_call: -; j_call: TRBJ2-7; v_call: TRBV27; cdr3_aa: CASSLYPRNYEQYF; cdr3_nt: TGTGCCAGCAGTTTATACCCTAGGAACTACGAGCAGTACTTC
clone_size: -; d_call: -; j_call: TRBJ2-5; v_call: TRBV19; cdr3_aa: CASSKDSSRIGEETQYF; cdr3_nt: TGTGCCAGTAGTAAGGATAGCAGTAGGATAGGGGAAGAGACCCAGTACTTC
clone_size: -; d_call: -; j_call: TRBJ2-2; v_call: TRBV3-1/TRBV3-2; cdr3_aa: CASSRMTPNTGELFF; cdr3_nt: TGTGCCAGCAGCCGAATGACACCCAACACCGGGGAGCTGTTTTTT
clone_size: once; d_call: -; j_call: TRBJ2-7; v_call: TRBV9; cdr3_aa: CASSIGGAGEQYF; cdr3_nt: TGTGCCAGCAGCATCGGAGGGGCGGGTGAGCAGTACTTC
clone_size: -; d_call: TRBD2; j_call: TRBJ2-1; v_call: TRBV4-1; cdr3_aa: CASSQEGLGYNEQFF; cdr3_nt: TGCGCCAGCAGCCAAGAGGGACTAGGCTACAATGAGCAGTTCTTC
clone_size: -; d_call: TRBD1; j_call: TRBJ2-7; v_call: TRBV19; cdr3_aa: CASSIVYGTGSYEQYF; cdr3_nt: TGTGCCAGTAGTATAGTATACGGGACAGGCTCCTACGAGCAGTACTTC
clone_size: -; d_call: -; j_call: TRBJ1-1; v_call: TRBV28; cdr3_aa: CASSLTPNTEAFF; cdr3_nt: TGTGCCAGCAGTTTAACACCGAACACTGAAGCTTTCTTT
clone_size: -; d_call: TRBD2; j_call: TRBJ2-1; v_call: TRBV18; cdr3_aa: CASSPTGGNEQFF; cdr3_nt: TGTGCCAGCTCACCAACGGGAGGGAATGAGCAGTTCTTC
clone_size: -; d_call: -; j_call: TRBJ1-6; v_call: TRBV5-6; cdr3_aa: CASSFPPPGADSPLHF; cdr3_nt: TGTGCCAGCAGCTTCCCACCTCCCGGAGCGGATTCACCCCTCCACTTT
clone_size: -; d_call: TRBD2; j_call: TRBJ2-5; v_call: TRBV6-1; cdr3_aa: CASSAGTSGGAGLETQYF; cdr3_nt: TGTGCCAGCAGTGCCGGGACTAGCGGGGGGGCAGGTTTAGAGACCCAGTACTTC
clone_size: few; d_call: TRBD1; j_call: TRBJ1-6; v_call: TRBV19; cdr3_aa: CASSGGQGYNSPLHF; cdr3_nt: TGTGCCAGTAGTGGGGGACAGGGATATAATTCACCCCTCCACTTT
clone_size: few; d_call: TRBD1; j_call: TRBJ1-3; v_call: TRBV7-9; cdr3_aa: CASSSGTGIRNTIYF; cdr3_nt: TGTGCCAGCAGCTCTGGGACAGGTATACGAAACACCATATATTTT
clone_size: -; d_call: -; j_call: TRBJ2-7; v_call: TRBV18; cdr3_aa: CASSPQGNEQYF; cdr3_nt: TGTGCCAGCTCACCACAGGGGAACGAGCAGTACTTC
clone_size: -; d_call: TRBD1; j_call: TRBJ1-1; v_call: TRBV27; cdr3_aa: CASSRGEDTEAFF; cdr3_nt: TGTGCCAGCAGCAGGGGGGAGGACACTGAAGCTTTCTTT
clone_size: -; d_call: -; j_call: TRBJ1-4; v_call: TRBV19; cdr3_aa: CASSPRGGVGEKLFF; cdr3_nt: TGTGCCAGTAGTCCCCGCGGAGGGGTGGGAGAAAAACTGTTTTTT
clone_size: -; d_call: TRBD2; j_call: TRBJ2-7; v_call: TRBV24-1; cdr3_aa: CATSDRRTSGSYEQYF; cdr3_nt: TGTGCCACCAGTGACCGTCGAACTAGCGGGAGTTACGAGCAGTACTTC
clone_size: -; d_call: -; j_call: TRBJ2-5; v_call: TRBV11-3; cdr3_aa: CASSQGRGPETQYF; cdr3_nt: TGTGCCAGCAGCCAGGGCAGGGGTCCAGAGACCCAGTACTTC
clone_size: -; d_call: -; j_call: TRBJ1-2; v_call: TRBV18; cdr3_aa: CASAETQRLDYGYTF; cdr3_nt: TGTGCCAGCGCAGAAACGCAGAGGCTAGACTATGGCTACACCTTC
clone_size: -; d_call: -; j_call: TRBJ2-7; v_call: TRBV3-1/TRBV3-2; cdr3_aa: CASSQVNSYEQYF; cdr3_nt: TGTGCCAGCAGCCAAGTGAATAGCTACGAGCAGTACTTC
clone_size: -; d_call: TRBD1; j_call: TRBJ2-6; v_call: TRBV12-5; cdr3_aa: CASGFTRGQAGANVLTF; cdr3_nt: TGTGCTAGTGGTTTCACTCGGGGACAGGCTGGGGCCAACGTCCTGACTTTC
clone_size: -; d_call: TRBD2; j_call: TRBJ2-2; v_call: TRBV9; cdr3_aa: CASSDRLAGGGPGELFF; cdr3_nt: TGTGCCAGCAGCGACCGACTAGCGGGAGGCGGTCCCGGGGAGCTGTTTTTT
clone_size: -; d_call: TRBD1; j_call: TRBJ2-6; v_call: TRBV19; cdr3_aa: CASSNPFRDRGLVSGANVLTF; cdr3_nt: TGTGCCAGTAGTAACCCTTTCCGGGACAGGGGGCTTGTCTCTGGGGCCAACGTCCTGACTTTC
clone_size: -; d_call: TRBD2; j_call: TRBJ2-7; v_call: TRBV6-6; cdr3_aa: CASRLGTSGYEQYF; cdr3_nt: TGTGCCAGCAGACTCGGGACTAGCGGATACGAGCAGTACTTC
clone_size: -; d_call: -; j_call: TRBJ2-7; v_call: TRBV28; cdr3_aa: CASRPGKYEQYF; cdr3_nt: TGTGCCAGTCGACCCGGGAAATACGAGCAGTACTTC
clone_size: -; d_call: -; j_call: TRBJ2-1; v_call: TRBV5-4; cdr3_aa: CASSPSLAYNEQFF; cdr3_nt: TGTGCCAGCAGCCCCTCCCTTGCCTACAATGAGCAGTTCTTC
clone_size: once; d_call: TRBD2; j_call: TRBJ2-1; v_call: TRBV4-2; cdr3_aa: CASSQEGTSGYNEQFF; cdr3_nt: TGTGCCAGCAGCCAAGAGGGGACTAGCGGCTACAATGAGCAGTTCTTC
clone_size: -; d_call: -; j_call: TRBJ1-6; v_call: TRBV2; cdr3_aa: CASISGGSNSPLHF; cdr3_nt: TGTGCCAGCATTTCGGGGGGCTCCAATTCACCCCTCCACTTT
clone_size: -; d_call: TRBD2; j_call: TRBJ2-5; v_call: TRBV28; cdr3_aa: CASTPLLASGIQETQYF; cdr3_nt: TGTGCCAGCACCCCCCTTTTGGCTAGCGGCATCCAAGAGACCCAGTACTTC
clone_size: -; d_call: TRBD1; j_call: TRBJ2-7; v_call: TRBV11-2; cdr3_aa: CASSLVGTGPGEQYF; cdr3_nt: TGTGCCAGCAGCTTAGTCGGGACAGGGCCGGGCGAGCAGTACTTC
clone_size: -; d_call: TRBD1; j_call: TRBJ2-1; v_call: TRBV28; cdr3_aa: CASSLPGTGISFYNEQFF; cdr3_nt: TGTGCCAGCTCACTTCCCGGGACAGGTATAAGTTTCTACAATGAGCAGTTCTTC
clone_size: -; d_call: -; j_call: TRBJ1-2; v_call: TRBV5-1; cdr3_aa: CASSPAPDYGYTF; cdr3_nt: TGCGCCAGCAGCCCCGCCCCGGACTATGGCTACACCTTC
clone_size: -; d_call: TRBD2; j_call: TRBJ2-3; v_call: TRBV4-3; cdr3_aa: CASSQALAGTGDTQYF; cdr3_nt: TGCGCCAGCAGCCAAGCGCTAGCGGGAACTGGGGATACGCAGTATTTT
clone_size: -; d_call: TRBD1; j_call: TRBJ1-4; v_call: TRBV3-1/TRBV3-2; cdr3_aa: CASSQFPGGNEKLFF; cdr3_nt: TGTGCCAGCAGCCAATTCCCAGGGGGAAATGAAAAACTGTTTTTT
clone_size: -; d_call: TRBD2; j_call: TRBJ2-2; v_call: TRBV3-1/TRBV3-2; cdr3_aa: CASSQVGSGSGSGELFF; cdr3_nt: TGTGCCAGCAGCCAAGTGGGTAGCGGGAGTGGCAGCGGGGAGCTGTTTTTT
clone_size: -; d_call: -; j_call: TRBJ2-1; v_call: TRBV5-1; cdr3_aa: CASRPPGQWQNEQFF; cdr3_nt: TGCGCCAGCAGACCTCCCGGACAGTGGCAGAATGAGCAGTTCTTC
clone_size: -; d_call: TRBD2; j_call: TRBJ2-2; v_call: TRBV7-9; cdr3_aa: CASSLASGGNTGELFF; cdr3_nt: TGTGCCAGCAGCTTAGCTAGCGGGGGGAACACCGGGGAGCTGTTTTTT
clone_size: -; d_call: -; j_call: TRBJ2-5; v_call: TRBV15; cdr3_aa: CATSRTGPQETQYF; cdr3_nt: TGTGCCACCAGCAGGACAGGTCCCCAAGAGACCCAGTACTTC
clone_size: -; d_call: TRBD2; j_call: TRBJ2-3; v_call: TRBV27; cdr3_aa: CASSLSSGGSDTQYF; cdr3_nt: TGTGCCAGCAGTTTATCTAGCGGGGGATCAGATACGCAGTATTTT
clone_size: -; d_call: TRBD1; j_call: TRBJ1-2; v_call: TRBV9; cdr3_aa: CASSVGAGGGYGYTF; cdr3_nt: TGTGCCAGCAGCGTAGGGGCAGGGGGCGGCTATGGCTACACCTTC